The clone carrying this T cell receptor beta chain is medium-sized by share. Its cognate antigen is unknown. Trimming took 5 bases from V and 4 from J, leaving 23 bases between them. The CDR3 loop spans 17 amino acids. The germline CDR1 and CDR2 sequences are MNHEY and SVGAGI. Study findings and constraints: Larger-cohort validation covered only one TCR beta V-J rearrangement.

Semi-nested PCR with Nested Universal Primer A followed constant-region reverse priming of full-length variable regions. One entry per CDR3 protein, called by TCRdb with MiXCR from the 5' RACE reads. The sample holds 60,000 to 65,000 distinct CDR3 sequences, 30% seen once. Input material: tumor-infiltrating naive CD4+ T cells sorted from the breast tumor. Documented subset: naive CD4+ T cells, CD4+CD45RA+CD25-. The TCR was taken from a female donor with breast cancer. The chain combines TRBV6-5 with TRBJ1-2; D unclear. The CDR3 protein is CASSTLQTLTSGYGYTF. CDR3 DNA: TGTGCCAGCAGTACTCTACAGACCCTCACCTCAGGCTATGGCTACACCTTC.